The present TCR beta chain was sequenced within a study of vaccination and CD4 T cells after COVID-19. Study as a whole: Stimulation of cells relied on overlapping spike peptides derived from SARS-CoV-2, HCoV-NL63, HCoV-OC43 and HCoV-229E.

V trimming: 6 bases; J trimming: 5 bases; junction bases outside the gene matches: 8. This CDR3 has 14 residues. Germline loops: CDR1 MNHNS, CDR2 SASEGT. A word on this clonotype: What it binds is unknown.

Sequencing of the DNA from cultured CD4+ T cells was carried out with the Oncomine TCR Beta short-read assay. A single record per CDR3 protein comes from TCRdb applying MiXCR to the PCR reads. Of 15,000 to 16,000 distinct CDR3 sequences listed, under 65% were seen once; the top ten hold 11% to 15%. Treatment noted: approximately 10-day PBMC culture with coronavirus spike peptide pools or control peptides (ViraFEST assay). ViraFEST stimulated the growth of antigen-specific T cells using peptide pools and subsequently profiled their TCRs by sequencing. The receptor comes from a human donor who had recovered from COVID-19. The V and J genes are TRBV6-1 and TRBJ2-5, with 8 nucleotides matching TRBD1. Sequencing was performed on CD4+ T cells from blood, cultured in vitro. In nucleotides, the CDR3 is TGTGCCAGCAGCAGGACAGGGATCGCGGAGACCCAGTACTTC. This sequence encodes CASSRTGIAETQYF.